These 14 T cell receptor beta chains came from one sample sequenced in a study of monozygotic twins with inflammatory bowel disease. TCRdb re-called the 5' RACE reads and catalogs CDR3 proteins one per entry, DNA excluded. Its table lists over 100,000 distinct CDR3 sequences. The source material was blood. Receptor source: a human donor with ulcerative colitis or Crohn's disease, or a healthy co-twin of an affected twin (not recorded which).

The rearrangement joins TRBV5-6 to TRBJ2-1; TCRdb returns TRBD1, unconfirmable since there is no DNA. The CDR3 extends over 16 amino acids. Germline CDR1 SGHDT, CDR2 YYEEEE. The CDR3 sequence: CASSKLGQGAANEQFF.

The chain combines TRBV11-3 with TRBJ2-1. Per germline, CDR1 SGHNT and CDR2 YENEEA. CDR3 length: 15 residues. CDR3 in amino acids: CASSLELGAYNEQFF.

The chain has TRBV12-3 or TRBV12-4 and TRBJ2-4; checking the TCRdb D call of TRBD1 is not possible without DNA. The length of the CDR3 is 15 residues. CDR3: CASSLPGQGRNIQYF.

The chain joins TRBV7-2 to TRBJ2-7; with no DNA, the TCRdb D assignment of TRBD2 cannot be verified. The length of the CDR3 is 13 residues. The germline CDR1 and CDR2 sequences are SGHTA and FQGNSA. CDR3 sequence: CASARLASYEQYF. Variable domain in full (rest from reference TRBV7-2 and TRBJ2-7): GAGVSQSPSNKVTEKGKDVELRCDPISGHTALYWYRQSLGQGLEFLIYFQGNSAPDKSGLPSDRFSAERTGGSVSTLTIQRTQQEDSAVYLCASARLASYEQYFGPGTRLTVT.

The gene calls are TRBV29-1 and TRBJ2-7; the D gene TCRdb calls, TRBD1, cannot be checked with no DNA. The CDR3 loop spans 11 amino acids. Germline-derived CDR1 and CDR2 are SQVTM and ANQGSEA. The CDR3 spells CSVSRGGEQYF.

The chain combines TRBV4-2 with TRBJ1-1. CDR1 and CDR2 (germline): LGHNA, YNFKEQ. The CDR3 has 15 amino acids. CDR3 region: CASSQERTLNTEAFF.

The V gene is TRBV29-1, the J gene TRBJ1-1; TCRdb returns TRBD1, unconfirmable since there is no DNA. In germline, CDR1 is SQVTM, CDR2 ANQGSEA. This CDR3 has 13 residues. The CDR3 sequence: CSVEWTGGSEAFF.

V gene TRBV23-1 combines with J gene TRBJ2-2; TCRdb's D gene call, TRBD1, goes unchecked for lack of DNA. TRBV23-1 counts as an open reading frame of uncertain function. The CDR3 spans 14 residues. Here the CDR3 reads CASSQSRGDGELFF.

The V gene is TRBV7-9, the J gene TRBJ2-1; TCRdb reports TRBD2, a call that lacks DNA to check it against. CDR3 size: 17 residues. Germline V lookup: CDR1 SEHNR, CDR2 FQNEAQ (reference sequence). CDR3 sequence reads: CASSLGRLAGGYNEQFF.

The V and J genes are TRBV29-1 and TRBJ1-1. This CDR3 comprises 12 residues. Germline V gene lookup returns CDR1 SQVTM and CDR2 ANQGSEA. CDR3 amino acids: CSAGTEGSEAFF. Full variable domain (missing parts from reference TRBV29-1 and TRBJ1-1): SAVISQKPSRDICQRGTSLTIQCQVDSQVTMMFWYRQQPGQSLTLIATANQGSEATYESGFVIDKFPISRPNLTFSTLTVSNMSPEDSSIYLCSAGTEGSEAFFGQGTRLTVV.

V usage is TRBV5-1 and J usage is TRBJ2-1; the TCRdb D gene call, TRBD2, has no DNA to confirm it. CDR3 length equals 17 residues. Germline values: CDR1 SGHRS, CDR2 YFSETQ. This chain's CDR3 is CASSDLPGLAGDNEQFF. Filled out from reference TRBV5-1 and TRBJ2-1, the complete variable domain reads KAGVTQTPRYLIKTRGQQVTLSCSPISGHRSVSWYQQTPGQGLQFLFEYFSETQRNKGNFPGRFSGRQFSNSRSEMNVSTLELGDSALYLCASSDLPGLAGDNEQFFGPGTRLTVL.

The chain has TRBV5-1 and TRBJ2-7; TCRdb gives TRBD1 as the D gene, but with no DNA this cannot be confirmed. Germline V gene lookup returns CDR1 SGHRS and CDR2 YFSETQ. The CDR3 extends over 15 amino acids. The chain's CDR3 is CASSVDTTGVYEQYF.

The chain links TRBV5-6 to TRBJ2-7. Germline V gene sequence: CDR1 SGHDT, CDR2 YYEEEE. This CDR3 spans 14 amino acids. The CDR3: CASSSGQAAYEQYF.

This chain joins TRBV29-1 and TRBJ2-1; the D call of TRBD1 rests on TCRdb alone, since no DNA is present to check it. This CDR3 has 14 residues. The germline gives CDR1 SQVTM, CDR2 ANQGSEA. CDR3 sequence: CSVTPGQGNNEQFF.